This T cell receptor (beta chain) derives from a study of shared clonotypes between healthy human individuals. The repertoire was sequenced with immunoSEQ multiplex PCR; TCRdb's copy has only in-frame clones and lacks some. The table includes a few hundred thousand clones, roughly three quarters detected once. The donors, healthy adults who were HIV-negative, had experienced no recent acute infections or vaccinations. Among the donors, all were Caucasian adults who lived in Nashville, Tennessee. Germline CDR1 ENHRY, CDR2 SYGVKD. This CDR3 has 14 amino acids. The ends were cut back, 0 bases at V and 2 bases at J, with 5 bases in the middle. The table lists this clone with a count of one.

The sequence came from a middle-aged woman in good health. Some clones in this sample may be carry-over from other donors' samples. The V call is TRBV10-3, the J call TRBJ2-1; no definite D call. The sample taken for sequencing was PBMCs. CDR3 amino acids: CAISESATYNEQFF. The CDR3 coding sequence is TGTGCCATCAGTGAGTCTGCAACCTACAATGAGCAGTTCTTC.